The following is a T cell receptor (beta chain) sequence with its context. Antigen unknown. The entry originates in a study of cytomegalovirus exposure and HLA in healthy donors. Overall study results and limits: Per a prior analysis, the majority of TCR beta V segments were productive roughly 87% or roughly 30% of the time. Most observed TCR sequences were rare, whereas some public TCRs were detected in many donors.

Germline CDR1 LNHDA, CDR2 SQIVND (reference sequence). The CDR3 contains 14 residues. V was trimmed by 1 base and J by 3 bases, leaving 6 bases between them. While unrecorded immune exposures were likely, the donors were nominally healthy when sampled. Primers for the PCR totalled 60 Vbeta and 13 Jbeta. As handled by the study authors: In a later analysis, the count reached 76 million or so unique TCR beta chains, with approximately 11 million shared. Generated by immunoSEQ multiplex PCR, the TCRdb table keeps only in-frame clones and is missing some. V, J and clone size derive from that table, while D and trimming were established from the DNA sequence. The sample lists 110,000 to 150,000 clones; over 75% were seen once.

V usage is TRBV19 and J usage is TRBJ2-2; no definite D call. Sequenced: PBMCs. The TCR sequence derives from a female donor in good health and CMV-seronegative. CDR3 in DNA: TGTGCCAGTAGTATAGTTCCTTACACCGGGGAGCTGTTTTTT. It codes for CASSIVPYTGELFF.